This T cell receptor (beta chain) was sequenced for a study of cytomegalovirus exposure and HLA in healthy donors. On the study more broadly: Of all 400 or so donors who were genotyped, roughly 85% belonged to the Caucasian-associated ancestry cluster.

Though nominally healthy at sampling, donors likely had unrecorded immune exposures. General study points: Certain sequence variants were highly shared and formed a cluster, and this cluster was likely a sequencing artifact. In most subjects, TCR beta sequences reportedly gave accurate predictions of HLA-A and HLA-B alleles.

This clone was detected only once. As yet, its antigen is unknown. Primers included in the PCR were 60 Vbeta and 13 Jbeta primers. Profiling relied on immunoSEQ multiplex PCR, and the TCRdb table lists in-frame clones only, not all of them. Of under 200,000 clones in the sample, 75% to 90% were seen once. V gave up 7 bases and J gave up 4 bases, with 7 bases separating them. This CDR3 is 11 amino acids long. From germline, CDR1 is MNHEY and CDR2 SVGAGI. V gene TRBV6-5 combines with J gene TRBJ1-2; D ambiguous. The TCR comes from a young woman in good health and CMV-seronegative. The sequencing input was PBMCs. The CDR3 spells CASIGGYGYTF. As DNA, the CDR3 is TGTGCCAGCATCGGCGGCTATGGCTACACCTTC.